The T cell receptor (beta chain) described here comes from a study of T cell repertoires in cytomegalovirus infection. Study details: Public TCR beta signatures provided an indication of both CMV infection and a matching HLA type.

This clonotype was counted many times. TCRdb ran MiXCR on the reads and lists one entry per CDR3 protein. This table holds around 330,000 distinct CDR3 sequences, 15% to 20% found once. The CDR3 covers 17 residues. Germline V gives CDR1 MNHEY, CDR2 SMNVEV (reference sequence). Trimming at V came to 8 bases and at J to 2 bases, leaving 15 bases not matched to a gene. V gene TRBV27 combines with J gene TRBJ2-3; 8 bases are a match to TRBD2. The receptor's source is a human donor in good health (CMV status not recorded). Some clones in this sample may be carry-over from other donors' samples. Specimen: PBMCs. The CDR3 loop is CASGELSNGGDTDTQYF. In nucleotides, the CDR3 is TGTGCCAGCGGAGAATTATCCAACGGGGGGGACACAGATACGCAGTATTTT.